This T cell receptor beta chain emerged from a study of blood T cell repertoires in COVID-19. Study details: Samples representing acute and convalescent COVID-19 were sourced from the United States, Italy and Spain.

How the authors handled the data: Reference gene primer amplification gave nucleated cell count estimates. Clones were read by immunoSEQ multiplex PCR, and TCRdb kept only the in-frame ones, dropping some. D and trimming were read from the DNA, whereas the V and J calls and clone size are those reported in that table. The sample yields 300,000 or so clones, around 90% seen once. Self-reported history from a screening survey and questionnaire set each donor's cohort. Each recovered donor of Cohort 3 presented with two negative PCRs, clearance, or symptom resolution. The length of the CDR3 is 14 residues. Trimming removed 3 bases from V and 6 bases from J; junction bases left unmatched: 7. Germline loops: CDR1 SGHAT, CDR2 FQDESV (reference sequence).

This clonotype was sampled from a woman aged 25 to 45 who had recovered from COVID-19. The gene calls are TRBV11-1 and TRBJ2-7; 8 bases are shared with TRBD2. The sample consisted of PBMCs or T cells enriched from blood (not recorded which). CDR3 DNA: TGTGCCAGCAGCTTTACGGGAGGGAAGGGCGAGCAGTACTTC. Its translation is CASSFTGGKGEQYF.